Below are 13 T cell receptor beta chains sequenced from a single sample in a study of Ad26.COV2.S vaccination and SARS-CoV-2 variants. Some clones are missing from TCRdb's copy, which holds only in-frame ones; the method was immunoSEQ multiplex PCR. This table has around 300,000 clones, roughly 90% appearing once. Sample treatment: roughly 18 received Ad26.COV2.S at low or high dose, single or two shots; roughly 5 received placebo; per-sample allocation not given. Material that was analyzed had been drawn on day 63 after the first vaccine or placebo injection. The sequencing used peripheral blood, collected in a trial of Ad26.COV2.S vaccine versus placebo. The receptors were gathered from a person between 18 and 65 years old who received the Ad26.COV2.S COVID-19 vaccine or a placebo.

V is TRBV27 and J is TRBJ1-1; D possibly corresponds to TRBD1 (5 bases). V was clipped by 3 bases and J by 1 base, with 9 bases between them. Per germline, CDR1 MNHEY and CDR2 SMNVEV (reference sequence). The CDR3 is made up of 14 amino acids. Here the CDR3 DNA reads TGTGCCAGCAGTTTGGGACTACGGAACACTGAAGCTTTCTTT. Residues: CASSLGLRNTEAFF.

V is TRBV11-2 and J is TRBJ1-1, with D unresolved. Per germline, CDR1 SGHAT and CDR2 FQNNGV. The V and J ends lost 1 base and 10 bases respectively, with 10 bases between them. The CDR3 spans 12 residues. In DNA, the CDR3 is TGTGCCAGCAGCTTAGCCTCGGGAGGAGCTTTCTTT. It translates to CASSLASGGAFF.

J is TRBJ2-7 and V is TRBV29-1; D is ambiguous. Per the germline V gene, CDR1 is SQVTM and CDR2 is ANQGSEA. The germline V and J ends were trimmed by 4 bases and 2 bases, with 6 bases remaining between them. The CDR3 consists of 11 residues. The CDR3: CSVGLPYEQYF. CDR3 in DNA: TGCAGCGTTGGTCTGCCCTACGAGCAGTACTTC.

The chain uses TRBV6-2 or TRBV6-3 and TRBJ2-3, with D perhaps TRBD1 (5 bases). CDR1 is MNHEY, CDR2 SVGEGT, per germline. Trimming removed 2 bases at V and 6 bases at J, with 9 bases between. The length of the CDR3 is 13 residues. In DNA, the CDR3 is TGTGCCAGCAGTTACCCGACAGCGGATACGCAGTATTTT. This gives the protein CASSYPTADTQYF.

The chain carries TRBV5-4 and TRBJ2-7; a weak D match, TRBD2 (5 bases). This CDR3 is 13 amino acids long. V dropped 2 bases and J dropped 3 bases, with 9 bases sitting between them. The V gene's germline CDR1 is SGHNT and CDR2 YYREEE (reference sequence). The DNA of the CDR3 is TGTGCCAGCAGCTTACTAGACGACTACGAGCAGTACGTC. Protein: CASSLLDDYEQYV.

This clone has more than one count but fewer than ten. The chain has TRBV2 and TRBJ1-3, with a tentative D call TRBD1 (5 bases). The CDR3 is 10 amino acids. Trimming removed 7 bases from V and 8 bases from J, with 6 bases in between. Germline V CDR1 and CDR2: SNHLY, FYNNEI. CDR3 in DNA: TGTGCCAGCATGGGGGACACCATATATTTT. Its protein is CASMGDTIYF. Drawing the rest from reference TRBV2 and TRBJ1-3, the complete variable domain is EPEVTQTPSHQVTQMGQEVILRCVPISNHLYFYWYRQILGQKVEFLVSFYNNEISEKSEIFDDQFSVERPDGSNFTLKIRSTKLEDSAMYFCASMGDTIYFGEGSWLTVV.

This sequence joins TRBV19 and TRBJ2-5; 12 bases agree with TRBD2. Germline assignment: CDR1 LNHDA and CDR2 SQIVND (reference sequence). The CDR3 runs 16 residues. The V gene end was trimmed by 5 bases and the J gene end by 2 bases; junction bases not matched to a gene: 6. The CDR3, as DNA: TGTGCCAGTAGTCCCCTAGCGGGGGGGAGACAAGAGACCCAGTACTTC. As protein: CASSPLAGGRQETQYF.

This clone was picked up a small number of times. The rearrangement joins TRBV19 to TRBJ1-1, with D perhaps TRBD1 (5 bases). V shed 5 bases and J shed 6 bases, with 10 bases lying between them. Per the germline V gene, CDR1 is LNHDA and CDR2 is SQIVND (reference sequence). The CDR3 has 12 residues. The CDR3 sequence: CASSGAAPEAFF. CDR3 nucleotide sequence: TGTGCCAGTAGTGGGGCAGCCCCTGAAGCTTTCTTT.

The CDR3 region has the DNA TGTGCCATCAGCCCGGGACAGAGCAGCCATGAAGCTTTCTTT. Its translation: CAISPGQSSHEAFF. The gene calls are TRBV10-3 and TRBJ1-1, with 7 bases that match TRBD1. The CDR3 extends over 14 amino acids. Germline assignment: CDR1 ENHRY and CDR2 SYGVKD. With 6 bases clipped from V and 7 bases from J, the junction kept 11 bases outside the gene matches.

The chain couples TRBV2 to TRBJ1-4; no firm D call. V was cut by 6 bases and J by 2 bases, with 10 bases left in between. Looked up from germline, CDR1 is SNHLY and CDR2 is FYNNEI. The CDR3 length is 14 residues. The CDR3: CASSQHETNEKLFF. DNA for the CDR3: TGTGCCAGCAGCCAACACGAGACTAATGAAAAACTGTTTTTT.

The gene calls are TRBV5-5 and TRBJ2-7, with TRBD1 matching 8 bases. Trimming removed 2 bases from V and 3 bases from J; junction bases left unmatched: 10. This CDR3 comprises 16 residues. Germline V gene sequence: CDR1 SGHKS, CDR2 YYEKEE (reference sequence). The CDR3 reads CASSFRSTGEVYEQYF. The CDR3 DNA reads as TGTGCCAGCAGCTTTCGATCGACAGGGGAAGTCTACGAGCAGTACTTC. The full variable domain, rest sourced from reference TRBV5-5 and TRBJ2-7, is DAGVTQSPTHLIKTRGQQVTLRCSPISGHKSVSWYQQVLGQGPQFIFQYYEKEERGRGNFPDRFSARQFPNYSSELNVNALLLGDSALYLCASSFRSTGEVYEQYFGPGTRLTVT.

This chain connects TRBV12-5 to TRBJ1-1; 9 nucleotides line up with TRBD1. The CDR3 is made up of 19 amino acids. V lost 2 bases and J lost 1; bases outside the gene matches: 14. Germline V lookup: CDR1 LGHNT, CDR2 FRNRAP. CDR3 sequence: CASGLPLPGGTGRNTEAFF. CDR3 nucleotide sequence: TGTGCTAGTGGTTTGCCCCTCCCTGGGGGGACAGGGAGGAACACTGAAGCTTTCTTT.

The V and J genes are TRBV29-1 and TRBJ1-2; TRBD1 agrees at 7 bases. Per germline, CDR1 SQVTM and CDR2 ANQGSEA. After removal of 4 bases from V and 2 bases from J, the junction contained 7 bases not matched to a gene. The CDR3 totals 14 residues. CDR3 loop: CSVGGDSRNYGYTF. The CDR3 region has the DNA TGCAGCGTTGGTGGGGACAGCCGCAACTATGGCTACACCTTC.